This T cell receptor beta chain comes out of a study of beta chain features in type 1 diabetes. For the study at large: When patients were set against healthy donors, age, gender and cell yields were similar. Overall study results and limits: Researchers reported that naive, central memory and Treg TCRB repertoires appeared more similar in patients than in healthy donors.

As to this clone: Its antigen is unknown.

Trimming pared 8 bases from V and 0 bases from J, leaving 32 bases between. Germline CDR1 reads LNHNV; CDR2 reads YYDKDF (reference sequence). This CDR3 comprises 21 residues. Expressed TCRB transcripts were sequenced because the isolated RNA had all been reverse transcribed beforehand. Sequenced by immunoSEQ multiplex PCR; TCRdb stores in-frame clones only, minus some. The table includes 860,000 or so clones, 15% to 20% detected once. This clonotype was sampled from a woman under 30 in good health. This chain connects TRBV15 to TRBJ1-5; tentative D call: TRBD1 (6 bases). The specimen sequenced was naive CD4+ T cells from blood. The chain's CDR3 is CATAGPGGRKLFLNSNQPQHF. The DNA for the CDR3 is TGTGCCACCGCTGGTCCCGGGGGGCGAAAACTTTTCCTGAATAGCAATCAGCCCCAGCATTTT.